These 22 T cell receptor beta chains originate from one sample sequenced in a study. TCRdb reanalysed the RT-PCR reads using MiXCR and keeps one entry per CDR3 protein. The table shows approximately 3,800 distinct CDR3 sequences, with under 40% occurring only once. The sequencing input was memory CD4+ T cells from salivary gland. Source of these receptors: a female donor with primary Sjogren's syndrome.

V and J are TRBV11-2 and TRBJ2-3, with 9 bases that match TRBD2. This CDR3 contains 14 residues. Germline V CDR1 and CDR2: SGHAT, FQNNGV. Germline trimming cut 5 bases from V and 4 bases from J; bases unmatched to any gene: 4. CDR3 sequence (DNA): TGTGCCAGCAGCCGCGGGGGGGCCGCAGATACGCAGTATTTT. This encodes CASSRGGAADTQYF.

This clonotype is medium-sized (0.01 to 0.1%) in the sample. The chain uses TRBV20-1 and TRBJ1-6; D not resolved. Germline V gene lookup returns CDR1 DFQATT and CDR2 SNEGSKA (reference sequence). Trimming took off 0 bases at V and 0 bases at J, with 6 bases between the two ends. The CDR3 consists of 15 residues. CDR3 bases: TGCAGTGCTAGAGATCTCCTCTCCTATAATTCACCCCTCCACTTT. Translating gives CSARDLLSYNSPLHF.

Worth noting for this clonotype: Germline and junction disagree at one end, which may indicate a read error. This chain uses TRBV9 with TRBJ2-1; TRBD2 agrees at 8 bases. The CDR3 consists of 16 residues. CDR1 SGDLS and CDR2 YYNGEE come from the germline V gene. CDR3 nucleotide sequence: TGTGGCAGCAGCGTCCGGCCGGGGGGGGATAACAATGAGCAGTTCTTC. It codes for CGSSVRPGGDNNEQFF.

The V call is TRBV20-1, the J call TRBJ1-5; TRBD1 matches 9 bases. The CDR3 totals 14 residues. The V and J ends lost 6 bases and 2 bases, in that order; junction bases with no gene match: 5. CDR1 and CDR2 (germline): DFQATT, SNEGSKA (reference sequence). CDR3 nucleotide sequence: TGCAGTGCGGAGGACAGGGGAGGCAATCAGCCCCAGCATTTT. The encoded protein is CSAEDRGGNQPQHF.

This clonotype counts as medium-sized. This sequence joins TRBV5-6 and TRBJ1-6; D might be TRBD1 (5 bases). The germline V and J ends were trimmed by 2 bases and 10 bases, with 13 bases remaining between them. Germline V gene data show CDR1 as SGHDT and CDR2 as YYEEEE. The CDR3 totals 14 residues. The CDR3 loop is CASSFGGINSPLHF. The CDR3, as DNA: TGTGCCAGCAGCTTTGGGGGGATAAACTCACCCCTCCACTTT.

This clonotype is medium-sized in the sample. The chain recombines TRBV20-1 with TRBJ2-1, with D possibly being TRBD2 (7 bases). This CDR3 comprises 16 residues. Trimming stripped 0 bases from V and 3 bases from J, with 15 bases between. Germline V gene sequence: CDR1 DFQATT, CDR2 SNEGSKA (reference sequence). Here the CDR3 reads CSARDLQGGGYNEQFF. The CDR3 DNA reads TGCAGTGCTAGAGACCTACAGGGAGGGGGCTACAATGAGCAGTTCTTC.

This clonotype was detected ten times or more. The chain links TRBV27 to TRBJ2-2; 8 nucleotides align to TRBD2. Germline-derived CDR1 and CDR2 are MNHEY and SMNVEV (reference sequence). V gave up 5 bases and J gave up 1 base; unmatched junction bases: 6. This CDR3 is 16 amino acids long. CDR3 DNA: TGTGCCAGCAGTCGTAGGCTAGCGGGGAACACCGGGGAGCTGTTTTTT. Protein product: CASSRRLAGNTGELFF.

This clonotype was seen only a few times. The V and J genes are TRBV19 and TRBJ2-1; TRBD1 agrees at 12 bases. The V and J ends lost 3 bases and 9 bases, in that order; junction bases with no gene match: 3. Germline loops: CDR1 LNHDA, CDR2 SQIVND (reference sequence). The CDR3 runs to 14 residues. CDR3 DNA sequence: TGTGCCAGTAGTATCCTGGGACAGGGGGCTGAGCAGTTCTTC. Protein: CASSILGQGAEQFF. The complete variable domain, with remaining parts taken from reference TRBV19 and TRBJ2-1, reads DGGITQSPKYLFRKEGQNVTLSCEQNLNHDAMYWYRQDPGQGLRLIYYSQIVNDFQKGDIAEGYSVSREKKESFPLTVTSAQKNPTAFYLCASSILGQGAEQFFGPGTRLTVL.

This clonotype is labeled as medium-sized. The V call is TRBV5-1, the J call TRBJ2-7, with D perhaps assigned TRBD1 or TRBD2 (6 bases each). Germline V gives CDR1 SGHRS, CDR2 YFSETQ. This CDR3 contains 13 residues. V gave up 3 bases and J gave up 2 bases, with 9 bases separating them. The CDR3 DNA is TGCGCCAGCAGCTGGGGGGCTACCTACGAGCAGTACTTC. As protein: CASSWGATYEQYF. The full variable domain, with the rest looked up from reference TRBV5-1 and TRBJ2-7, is KAGVTQTPRYLIKTRGQQVTLSCSPISGHRSVSWYQQTPGQGLQFLFEYFSETQRNKGNFPGRFSGRQFSNSRSEMNVSTLELGDSALYLCASSWGATYEQYFGPGTRLTVT.

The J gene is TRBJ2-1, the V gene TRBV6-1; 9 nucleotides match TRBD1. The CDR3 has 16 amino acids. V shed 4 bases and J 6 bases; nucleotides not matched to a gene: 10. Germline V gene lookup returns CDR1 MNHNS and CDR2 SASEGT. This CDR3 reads CASSATTSTGGNEQFF. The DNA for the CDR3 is TGTGCCAGCAGTGCTACTACTTCGACAGGGGGCAATGAGCAGTTCTTC.

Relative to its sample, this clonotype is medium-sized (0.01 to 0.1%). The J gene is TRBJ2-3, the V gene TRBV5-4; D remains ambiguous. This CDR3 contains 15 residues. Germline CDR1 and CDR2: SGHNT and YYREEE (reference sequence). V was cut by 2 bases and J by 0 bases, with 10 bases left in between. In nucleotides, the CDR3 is TGTGCCAGCAGCTTTGGGGTTACTAGCACAGATACGCAGTATTTT. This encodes CASSFGVTSTDTQYF.

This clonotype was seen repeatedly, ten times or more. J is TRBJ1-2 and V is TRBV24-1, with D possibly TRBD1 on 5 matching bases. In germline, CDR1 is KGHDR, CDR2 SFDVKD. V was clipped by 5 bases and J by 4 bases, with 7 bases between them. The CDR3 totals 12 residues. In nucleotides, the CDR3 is TGTGCCACCAGTGCGGGACCCTATGGCTACACCTTC. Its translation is CATSAGPYGYTF.

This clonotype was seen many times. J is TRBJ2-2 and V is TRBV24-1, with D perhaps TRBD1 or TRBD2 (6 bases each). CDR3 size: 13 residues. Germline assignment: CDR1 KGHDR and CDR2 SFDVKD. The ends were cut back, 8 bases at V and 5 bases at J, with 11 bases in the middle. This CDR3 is CATMKGGTGELFF. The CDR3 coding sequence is TGTGCCACCATGAAGGGGGGAACCGGGGAGCTGTTTTTT.

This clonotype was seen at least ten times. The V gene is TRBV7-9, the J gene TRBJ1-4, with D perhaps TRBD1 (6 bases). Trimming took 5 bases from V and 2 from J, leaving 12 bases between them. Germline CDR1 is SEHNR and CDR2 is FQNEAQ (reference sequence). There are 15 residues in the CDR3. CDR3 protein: CASSPGQWTNEKLFF. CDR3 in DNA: TGTGCCAGCAGCCCCGGACAGTGGACTAATGAAAAACTGTTTTTT.

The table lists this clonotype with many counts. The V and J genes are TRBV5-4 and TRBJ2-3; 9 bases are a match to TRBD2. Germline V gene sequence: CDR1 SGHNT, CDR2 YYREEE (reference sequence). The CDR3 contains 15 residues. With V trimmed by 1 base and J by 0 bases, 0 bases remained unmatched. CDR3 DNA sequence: TGTGCCAGCAGCTTGACTAGCGGGAGCACAGATACGCAGTATTTT. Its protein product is CASSLTSGSTDTQYF.

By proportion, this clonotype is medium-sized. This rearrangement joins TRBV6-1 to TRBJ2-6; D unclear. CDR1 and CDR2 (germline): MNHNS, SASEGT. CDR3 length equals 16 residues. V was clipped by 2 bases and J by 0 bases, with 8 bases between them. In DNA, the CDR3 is TGTGCCAGCAGTGAACAGACGAGCTCTGGGGCCAACGTCCTGACTTTC. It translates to CASSEQTSSGANVLTF.

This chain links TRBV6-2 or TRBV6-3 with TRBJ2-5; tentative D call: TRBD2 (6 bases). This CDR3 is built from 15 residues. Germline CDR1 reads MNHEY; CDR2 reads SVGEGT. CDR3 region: CAMLFRLGGGETQYF. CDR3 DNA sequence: TGTGCGATGCTGTTCCGTCTTGGGGGAGGTGAGACCCAGTACTTC.

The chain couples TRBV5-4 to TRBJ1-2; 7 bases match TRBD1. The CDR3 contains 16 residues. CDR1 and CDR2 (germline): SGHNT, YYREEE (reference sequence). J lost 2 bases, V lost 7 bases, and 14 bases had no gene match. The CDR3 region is CASEPFTGVSNYGYTF. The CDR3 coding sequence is TGTGCCAGCGAGCCCTTTACAGGGGTCAGCAACTATGGCTACACCTTC. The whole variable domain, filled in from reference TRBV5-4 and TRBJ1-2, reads ETGVTQSPTHLIKTRGQQVTLRCSSQSGHNTVSWYQQALGQGPQFIFQYYREEENGRGNFPPRFSGLQFPNYSSELNVNALELDDSALYLCASEPFTGVSNYGYTFGSGTRLTVV.

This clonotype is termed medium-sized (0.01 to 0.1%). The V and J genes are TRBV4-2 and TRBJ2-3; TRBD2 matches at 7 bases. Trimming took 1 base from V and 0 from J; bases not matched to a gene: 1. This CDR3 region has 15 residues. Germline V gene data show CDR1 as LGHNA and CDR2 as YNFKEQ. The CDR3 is CASSQGLASTDTQYF. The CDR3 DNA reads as TGTGCCAGCAGCCAAGGACTAGCCAGCACAGATACGCAGTATTTT.

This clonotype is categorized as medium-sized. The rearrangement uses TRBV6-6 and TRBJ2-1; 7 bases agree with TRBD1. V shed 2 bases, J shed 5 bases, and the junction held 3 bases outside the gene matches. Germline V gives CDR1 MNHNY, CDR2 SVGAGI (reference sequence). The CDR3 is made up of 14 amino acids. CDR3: CASSYPGTDNEQFF. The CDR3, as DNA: TGTGCCAGCAGTTACCCCGGGACAGACAATGAGCAGTTCTTC.

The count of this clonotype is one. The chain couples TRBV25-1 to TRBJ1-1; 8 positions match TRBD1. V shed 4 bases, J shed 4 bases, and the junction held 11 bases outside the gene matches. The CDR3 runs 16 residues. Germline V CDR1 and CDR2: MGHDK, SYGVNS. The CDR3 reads CASSARGQDGGTEAFF. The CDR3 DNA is TGTGCCAGCAGTGCTAGGGGACAGGATGGTGGCACTGAAGCTTTCTTT.

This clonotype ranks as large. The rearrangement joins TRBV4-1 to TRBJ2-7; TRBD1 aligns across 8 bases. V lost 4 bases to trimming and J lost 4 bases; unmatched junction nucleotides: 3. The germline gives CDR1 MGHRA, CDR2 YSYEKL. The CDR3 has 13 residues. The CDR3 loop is CASSPRQGYEQYF. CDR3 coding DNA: TGCGCCAGCAGCCCCCGACAGGGGTACGAGCAGTACTTC.